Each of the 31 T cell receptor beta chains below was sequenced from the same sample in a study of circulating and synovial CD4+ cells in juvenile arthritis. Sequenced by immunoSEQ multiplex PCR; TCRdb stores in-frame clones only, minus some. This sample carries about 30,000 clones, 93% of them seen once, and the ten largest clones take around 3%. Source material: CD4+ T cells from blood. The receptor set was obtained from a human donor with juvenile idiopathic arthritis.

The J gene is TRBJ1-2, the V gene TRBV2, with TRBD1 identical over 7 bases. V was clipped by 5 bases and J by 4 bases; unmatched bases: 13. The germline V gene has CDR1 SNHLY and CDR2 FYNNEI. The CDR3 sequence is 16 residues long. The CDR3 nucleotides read TGTGCCAGCAGTAAAACCCAACAGGGGCAGGGCTATGGCTACACCTTC. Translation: CASSKTQQGQGYGYTF. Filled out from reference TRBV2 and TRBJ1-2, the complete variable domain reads EPEVTQTPSHQVTQMGQEVILRCVPISNHLYFYWYRQILGQKVEFLVSFYNNEISEKSEIFDDQFSVERPDGSNFTLKIRSTKLEDSAMYFCASSKTQQGQGYGYTFGSGTRLTVV.

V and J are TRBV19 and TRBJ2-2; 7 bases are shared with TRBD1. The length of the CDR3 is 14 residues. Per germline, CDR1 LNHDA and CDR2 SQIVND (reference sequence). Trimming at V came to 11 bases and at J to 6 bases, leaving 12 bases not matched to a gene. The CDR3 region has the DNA TGTGCCTGCAAGGGGGCGGAGGCCGCCGGGGAGCTGTTTTTT. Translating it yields CACKGAEAAGELFF.

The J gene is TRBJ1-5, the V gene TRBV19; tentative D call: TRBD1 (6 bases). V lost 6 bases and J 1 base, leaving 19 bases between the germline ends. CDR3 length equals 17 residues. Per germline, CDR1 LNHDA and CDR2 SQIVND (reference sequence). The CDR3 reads CASRVGLRGPSNQPQHF. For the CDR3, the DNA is TGTGCCAGTAGGGTGGGGTTGCGGGGGCCAAGCAATCAGCCCCAGCATTTT.

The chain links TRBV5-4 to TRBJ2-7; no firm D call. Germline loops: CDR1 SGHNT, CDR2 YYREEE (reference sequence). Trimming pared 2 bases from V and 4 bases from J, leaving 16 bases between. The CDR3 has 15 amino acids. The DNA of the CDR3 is TGTGCCAGCAGCTTAGGCCGCGGCCTCGGGTACGAGCAGTACTTC. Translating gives CASSLGRGLGYEQYF.

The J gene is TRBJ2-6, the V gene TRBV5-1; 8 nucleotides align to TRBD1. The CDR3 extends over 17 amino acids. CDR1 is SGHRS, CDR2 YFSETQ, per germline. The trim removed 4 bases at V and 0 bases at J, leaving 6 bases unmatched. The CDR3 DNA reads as TGCGCCAGCAGCCTACGGACAGGGCCCTCTGGGGCCAACGTCCTGACTTTC. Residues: CASSLRTGPSGANVLTF.

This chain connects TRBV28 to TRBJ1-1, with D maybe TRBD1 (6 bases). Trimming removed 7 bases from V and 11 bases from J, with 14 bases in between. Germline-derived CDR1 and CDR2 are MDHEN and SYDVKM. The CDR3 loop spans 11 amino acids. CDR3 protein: CASTSPGAAFF. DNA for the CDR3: TGTGCCAGCACTTCACCAGGGGCCGCTTTCTTT.

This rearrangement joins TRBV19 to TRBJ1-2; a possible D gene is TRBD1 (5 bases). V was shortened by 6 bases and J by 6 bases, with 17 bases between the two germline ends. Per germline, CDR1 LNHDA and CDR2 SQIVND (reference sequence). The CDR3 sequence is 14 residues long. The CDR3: CASRLGGPLDGYTF. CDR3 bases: TGTGCCAGTAGGTTGGGGGGACCCCTCGATGGCTACACCTTC.

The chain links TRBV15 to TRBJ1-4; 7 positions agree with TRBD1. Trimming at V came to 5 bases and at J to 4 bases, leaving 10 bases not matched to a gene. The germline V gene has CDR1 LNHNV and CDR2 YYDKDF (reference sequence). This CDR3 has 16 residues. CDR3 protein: CATSGLPGQNNEKLFF. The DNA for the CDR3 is TGTGCCACCAGCGGCTTACCGGGACAGAATAATGAAAAACTGTTTTTT.

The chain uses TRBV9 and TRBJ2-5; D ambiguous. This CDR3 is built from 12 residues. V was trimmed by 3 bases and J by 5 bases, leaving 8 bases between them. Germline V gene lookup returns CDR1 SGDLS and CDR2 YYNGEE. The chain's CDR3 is CASSGGGETQYF. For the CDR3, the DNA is TGTGCCAGCAGCGGAGGTGGGGAGACCCAGTACTTC. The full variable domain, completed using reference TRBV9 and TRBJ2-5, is DSGVTQTPKHLITATGQRVTLRCSPRSGDLSVYWYQQSLDQGLQFLIQYYNGEERAKGNILERFSAQQFPDLHSELNLSSLELGDSALYFCASSGGGETQYFGPGTRLLVL.

DNA for the CDR3: TGTGCCAGCAATCGGGGACTAGCGGCCTACAATGAGCAGTTCTTC. Its translation is CASNRGLAAYNEQFF. The chain uses TRBV13 and TRBJ2-1, with TRBD2 identical over 11 bases. Germline V CDR1 and CDR2: PRHDT, FYEKMQ (reference sequence). This CDR3 has 15 amino acids. The trim removed 7 bases at V and 2 bases at J, leaving 4 bases unmatched.

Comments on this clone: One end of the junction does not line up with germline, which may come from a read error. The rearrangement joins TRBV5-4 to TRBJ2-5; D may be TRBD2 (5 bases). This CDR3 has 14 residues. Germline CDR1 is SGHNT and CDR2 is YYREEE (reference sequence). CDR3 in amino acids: CASSLALAQETRYF. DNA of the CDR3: TGTGCCAGCAGCTTGGCCCTAGCCCAAGAGACCCGGTACTTC.

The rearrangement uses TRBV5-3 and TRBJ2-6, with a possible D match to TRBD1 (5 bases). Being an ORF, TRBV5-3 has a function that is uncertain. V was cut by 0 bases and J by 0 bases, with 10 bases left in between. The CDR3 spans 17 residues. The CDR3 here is CARSLGDSPSGANVLTF. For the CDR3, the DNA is TGTGCCAGAAGCTTGGGAGACAGCCCCTCTGGGGCCAACGTCCTGACTTTC.

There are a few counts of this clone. The CDR3 protein is CASSGQGRANTGELFF. DNA for the CDR3: TGTGCCAGCAGTGGACAGGGGCGAGCGAACACCGGGGAGCTGTTTTTT. The chain links TRBV6-1 to TRBJ2-2, with 8 bases that match TRBD1. Germline CDR1 MNHNS, CDR2 SASEGT. J was trimmed by 0 bases and V by 4 bases; bases with no gene match: 4. This CDR3 has 16 amino acids.

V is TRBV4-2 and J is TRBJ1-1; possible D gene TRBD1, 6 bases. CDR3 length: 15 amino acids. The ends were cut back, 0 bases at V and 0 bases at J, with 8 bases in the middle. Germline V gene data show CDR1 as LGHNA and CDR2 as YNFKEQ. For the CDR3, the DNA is TGTGCCAGCAGCCAAGATCAGGGGTTGAACACTGAAGCTTTCTTT. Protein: CASSQDQGLNTEAFF.

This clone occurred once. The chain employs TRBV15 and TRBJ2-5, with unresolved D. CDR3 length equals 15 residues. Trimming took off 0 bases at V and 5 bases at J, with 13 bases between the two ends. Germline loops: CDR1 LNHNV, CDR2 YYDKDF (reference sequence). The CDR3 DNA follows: TGTGCCACCAGCAGAGATCATGTAGCTGGGGAGACCCAGTACTTC. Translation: CATSRDHVAGETQYF.

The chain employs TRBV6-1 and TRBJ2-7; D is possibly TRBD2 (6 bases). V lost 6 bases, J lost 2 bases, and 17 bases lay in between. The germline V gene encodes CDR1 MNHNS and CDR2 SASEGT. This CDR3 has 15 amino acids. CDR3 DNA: TGTGCCAGCAGGGGGTATAGCGGCAGGGCCTACGAGCAGTACTTC. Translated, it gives CASRGYSGRAYEQYF.

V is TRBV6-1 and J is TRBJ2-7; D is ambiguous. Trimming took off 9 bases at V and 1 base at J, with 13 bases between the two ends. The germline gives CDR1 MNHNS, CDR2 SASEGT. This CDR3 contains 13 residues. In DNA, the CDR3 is TGTGCCAGGGAACCCGACGGGTCCTACGAGCAGTACTTC. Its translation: CAREPDGSYEQYF.

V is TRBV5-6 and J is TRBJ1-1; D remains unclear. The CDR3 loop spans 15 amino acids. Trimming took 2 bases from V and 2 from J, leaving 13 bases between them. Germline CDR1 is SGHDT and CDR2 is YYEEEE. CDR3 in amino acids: CASSFRTGRNTEAFF. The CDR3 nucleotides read TGTGCCAGCAGCTTTCGGACGGGGAGAAACACTGAAGCTTTCTTT.

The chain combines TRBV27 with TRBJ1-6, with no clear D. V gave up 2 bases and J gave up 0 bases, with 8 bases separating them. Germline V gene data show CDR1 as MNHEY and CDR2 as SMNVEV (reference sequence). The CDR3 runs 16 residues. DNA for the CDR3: TGTGCCAGCAGTTTAGGTCCGAGCTCCTATAATTCACCCCTCCACTTT. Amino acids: CASSLGPSSYNSPLHF.

The CDR3 DNA reads TGCGCCAGCAGAGGGGGTTCACCCCTCCACTTT. Its translation: CASRGGSPLHF. The rearrangement joins TRBV10-2 to TRBJ1-6, with D maybe TRBD1 (6 bases). V dropped 6 bases and J dropped 9 bases, with 6 bases sitting between them. The CDR3 totals 11 residues. The germline V gene has CDR1 WSHSY and CDR2 SAAADI.

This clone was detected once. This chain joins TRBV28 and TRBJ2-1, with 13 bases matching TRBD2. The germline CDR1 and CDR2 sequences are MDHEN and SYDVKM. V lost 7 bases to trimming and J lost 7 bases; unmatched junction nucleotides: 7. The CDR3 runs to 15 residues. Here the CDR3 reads CASNLLAGGPNEQFF. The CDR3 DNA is TGTGCCAGCAACCTACTAGCGGGAGGGCCGAATGAGCAGTTCTTC.

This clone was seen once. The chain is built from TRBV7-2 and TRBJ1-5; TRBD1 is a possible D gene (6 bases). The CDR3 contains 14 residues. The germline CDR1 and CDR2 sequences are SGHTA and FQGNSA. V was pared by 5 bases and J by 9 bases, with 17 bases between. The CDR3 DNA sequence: TGTGCCAGCAGCCCGAAGGGGGGGTTTCTGCCCCAGCATTTT. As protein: CASSPKGGFLPQHF.

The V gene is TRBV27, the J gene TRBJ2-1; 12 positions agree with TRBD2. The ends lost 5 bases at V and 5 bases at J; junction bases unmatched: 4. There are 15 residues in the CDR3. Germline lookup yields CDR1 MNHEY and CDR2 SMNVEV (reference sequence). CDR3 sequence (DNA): TGTGCCAGCAGTCCGGGACTAGCGGGCAACAATGAGCAGTTCTTC. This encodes CASSPGLAGNNEQFF.

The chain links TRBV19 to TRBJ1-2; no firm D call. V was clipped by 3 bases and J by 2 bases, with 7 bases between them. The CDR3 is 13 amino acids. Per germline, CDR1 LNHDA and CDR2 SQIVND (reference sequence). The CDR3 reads CASSIGGNYGYTF. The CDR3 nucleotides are TGTGCCAGTAGTATTGGAGGGAACTATGGCTACACCTTC.

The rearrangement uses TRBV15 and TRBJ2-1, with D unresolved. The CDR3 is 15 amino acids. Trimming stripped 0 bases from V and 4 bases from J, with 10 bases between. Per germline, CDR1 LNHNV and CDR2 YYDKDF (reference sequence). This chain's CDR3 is CATSRDAGPYNEQFF. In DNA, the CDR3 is TGTGCCACCAGCAGAGATGCTGGCCCTTACAATGAGCAGTTCTTC.

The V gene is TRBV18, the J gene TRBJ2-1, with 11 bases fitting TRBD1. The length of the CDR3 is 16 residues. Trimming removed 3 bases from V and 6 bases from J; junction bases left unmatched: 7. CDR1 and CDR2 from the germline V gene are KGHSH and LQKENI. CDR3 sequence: CASSPLYGTGGNEQFF. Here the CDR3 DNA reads TGTGCCAGCTCACCCTTGTACGGGACAGGGGGCAATGAGCAGTTCTTC.

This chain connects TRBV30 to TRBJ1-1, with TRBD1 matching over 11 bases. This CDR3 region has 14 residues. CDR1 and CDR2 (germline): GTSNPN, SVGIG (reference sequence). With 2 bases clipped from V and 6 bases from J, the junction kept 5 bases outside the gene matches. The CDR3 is CAWSRDRGVAEAFF. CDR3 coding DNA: TGTGCCTGGAGTCGGGACAGGGGGGTGGCTGAAGCTTTCTTT.

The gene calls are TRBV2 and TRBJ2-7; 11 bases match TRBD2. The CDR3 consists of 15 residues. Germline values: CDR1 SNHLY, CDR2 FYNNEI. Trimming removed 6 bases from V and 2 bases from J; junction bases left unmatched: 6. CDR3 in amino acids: CASRGGTSGTYEQYF. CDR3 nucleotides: TGTGCCAGCAGGGGGGGGACTAGCGGAACCTACGAGCAGTACTTC.

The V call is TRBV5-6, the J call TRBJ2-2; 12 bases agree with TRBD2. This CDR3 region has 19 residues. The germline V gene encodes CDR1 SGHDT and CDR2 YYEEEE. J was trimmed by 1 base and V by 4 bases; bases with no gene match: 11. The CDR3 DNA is TGTGCCAGCAGCCGGACTAGCGGGATGGAGCAATGGAACACCGGGGAGCTGTTTTTT. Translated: CASSRTSGMEQWNTGELFF. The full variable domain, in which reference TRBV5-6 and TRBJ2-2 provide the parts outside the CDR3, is DAGVTQSPTHLIKTRGQQVTLRCSPKSGHDTVSWYQQALGQGPQFIFQYYEEEERQRGNFPDRFSGHQFPNYSSELNVNALLLGDSALYLCASSRTSGMEQWNTGELFFGEGSRLTVL.

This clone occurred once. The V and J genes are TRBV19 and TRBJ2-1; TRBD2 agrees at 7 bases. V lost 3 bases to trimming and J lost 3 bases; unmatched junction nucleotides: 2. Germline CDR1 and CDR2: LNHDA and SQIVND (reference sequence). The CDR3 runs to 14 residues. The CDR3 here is CASSMTSSYNEQFF. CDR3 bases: TGTGCCAGTAGTATGACTAGCAGCTACAATGAGCAGTTCTTC.

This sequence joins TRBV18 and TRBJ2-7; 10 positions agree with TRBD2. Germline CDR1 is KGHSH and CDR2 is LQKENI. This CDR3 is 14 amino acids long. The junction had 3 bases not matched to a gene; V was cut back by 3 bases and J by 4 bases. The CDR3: CASSPGLAVYEQYF. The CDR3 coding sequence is TGTGCCAGCTCACCCGGACTAGCGGTTTACGAGCAGTACTTC.